This TCR beta chain stems from a study of blood T cell repertoires in COVID-19. Overall study: The United States, Italy and Spain provided the acute and convalescent COVID-19 samples. In each case, the material was cDNA or gDNA derived from T cells, B-cell-depleted T cells, or PBMCs.

Germline V gives CDR1 SGHTA, CDR2 FQGTGA. The V segment lost 2 bases and the J segment 6 bases; nucleotides outside the gene matches: 0. The CDR3 totals 13 residues. Source study methods: Estimates of nucleated cell counts were drawn from the amplification of reference gene primers. Here immunoSEQ multiplex PCR was the method, and the copy in TCRdb shows in-frame clones only, minus some. V and J calls and clone size follow that table, whereas D and trimming were derived from the DNA. The data contain tens of thousands of clones, 82% of them singletons. V usage is TRBV7-3 and J usage is TRBJ2-1; 8 nucleotides align to TRBD1. Sequencing was carried out using peripheral blood. This TCR was recovered from a woman aged 55 to 70 with acute or convalescent COVID-19. CDR3 region: CASSLDRGNEQFF. In DNA, the CDR3 is TGTGCCAGCAGCTTAGACAGGGGCAATGAGCAGTTCTTC.